Following are 16 T cell receptor beta chains from one sample sequenced in a study of neurological immune-mediated disorders. Time point noted: longitudinal time-point 3. From the 5' RACE reads, TCRdb called clonotypes with MiXCR, one entry per CDR3 protein. Of some 43,000 distinct CDR3 sequences in the sample, approximately 11% were seen once. The sample taken for sequencing was PBMCs. Receptors were obtained from a male donor with HTLV-1-associated myelopathy (HAM/TSP).

This clonotype showed up many times. The V call is TRBV20-1, the J call TRBJ1-1, with D possibly TRBD1 on 5 matching bases. CDR3 size: 12 residues. Germline lookup yields CDR1 DFQATT and CDR2 SNEGSKA (reference sequence). V dropped 5 bases and J dropped 7 bases, with 14 bases sitting between them. CDR3 residues: CSASPRQFEAFF. CDR3 DNA: TGCAGTGCTTCCCCCCGACAGTTTGAAGCTTTCTTT.

This clonotype occurred many times. The rearrangement links TRBV10-3 to TRBJ2-7, with TRBD1 matching 9 bases. The ends lost 6 bases at V and 7 bases at J; junction bases unmatched: 13. Germline CDR1 and CDR2: ENHRY and SYGVKD. The CDR3 extends over 15 amino acids. CDR3 loop: CAIRITGTGRGEQYF. CDR3 DNA: TGTGCCATCAGGATTACCGGGACAGGGCGAGGGGAGCAGTACTTC.

The sample holds many counts of this clonotype. This chain joins TRBV29-1 and TRBJ2-2; TRBD1 matches at 9 bases. With 3 bases clipped from V and 2 bases from J, the junction kept 1 base outside the gene matches. The CDR3 has 14 residues. Germline V gene sequence: CDR1 SQVTM, CDR2 ANQGSEA. The CDR3 reads CSVEGQGNTGELFF. In nucleotides, the CDR3 is TGCAGCGTTGAGGGACAGGGAAACACCGGGGAGCTGTTTTTT.

This clonotype has at least ten counts. The chain joins TRBV2 to TRBJ1-1; possibly TRBD1 for D (5 bases). The CDR3 sequence is 11 residues long. Between the trimmed V and J ends, which lost 6 bases and 3 bases, there was a span of 5 bases. Germline V gene lookup returns CDR1 SNHLY and CDR2 FYNNEI. CDR3 coding DNA: TGTGCCAGCAGCAGGGACACTGAAGCTTTCTTT. Translation gives CASSRDTEAFF.

This clonotype was seen many times. The chain is built from TRBV3-1 and TRBJ2-5; D is unresolved. Trimming shortened V by 3 bases and J by 5 bases, and 10 bases separated the two germline ends. Germline V lookup: CDR1 LGHDT, CDR2 YNNKEL (reference sequence). The CDR3 contains 13 residues. The CDR3 region has the DNA TGTGCCAGCAGCCATCCCCCCCGGGAGACCCAGTACTTC. This codes for CASSHPPRETQYF.

This clonotype appeared many times. The chain combines TRBV6-1 with TRBJ2-5; D not resolved. This CDR3 contains 12 residues. Trimming shortened V by 6 bases and J by 4 bases, and 9 bases separated the two germline ends. Per the germline V gene, CDR1 is MNHNS and CDR2 is SASEGT. The DNA of the CDR3 is TGTGCCAGCAGGCCCGTAGGAGAGACCCAGTACTTC. Translation gives CASRPVGETQYF.

The CDR3 here is CASSLEGEAGANVLTF. DNA for the CDR3: TGCGCCAGCAGCTTGGAAGGGGAGGCTGGGGCCAACGTCCTGACTTTC. The chain recombines TRBV5-1 with TRBJ2-6; the D gene is possibly TRBD2 (6 bases). V was shortened by 0 bases and J by 2 bases, with 9 bases between the two germline ends. The germline gives CDR1 SGHRS, CDR2 YFSETQ. This CDR3 is built from 16 residues.

This clonotype was seen many times. This chain links TRBV5-4 with TRBJ1-1; 8 positions agree with TRBD1. V dropped 3 bases and J dropped 5; count of bases not matched to a gene: 6. CDR1 and CDR2 (germline): SGHNT, YYREEE (reference sequence). This CDR3 contains 14 residues. The CDR3 bases are TGTGCCAGCAGCTATAACAGGGGGGCGACTGAAGCTTTCTTT. Its translation is CASSYNRGATEAFF.

This clonotype was recorded many times. This sequence joins TRBV5-1 and TRBJ2-3; 9 bases map to TRBD2. Germline trimming cut 4 bases from V and 5 bases from J; bases unmatched to any gene: 5. Per the germline V gene, CDR1 is SGHRS and CDR2 is YFSETQ. CDR3 size: 14 residues. The CDR3 sequence is CASSLAGSEDTQYF. CDR3 DNA sequence: TGCGCCAGCAGCCTAGCGGGGTCGGAAGATACGCAGTATTTT.

This chain connects TRBV15 to TRBJ1-1, with a tentative D call TRBD1 (5 bases). Germline V gene sequence: CDR1 LNHNV, CDR2 YYDKDF (reference sequence). The V end was cut by 1 base, the J end by 1 base, with 16 bases between. This CDR3 is 17 amino acids long. CDR3 sequence reads: CATSRGTSGGTNTEAFF. The CDR3 bases are TGTGCCACCAGCAGAGGAACGAGCGGAGGGACGAACACTGAAGCTTTCTTT.

This clonotype has ten or more counts. CDR3 residues: CSARVTGEANQPQHF. The DNA of the CDR3 is TGCAGTGCTAGAGTCACAGGGGAGGCTAATCAGCCCCAGCATTTT. This sequence joins TRBV20-1 and TRBJ1-5; 7 bases match TRBD1. CDR3 length: 15 amino acids. CDR1 is DFQATT, CDR2 SNEGSKA, per germline (reference sequence). The V gene end was trimmed by 1 base and the J gene end by 4 bases; junction bases not matched to a gene: 7.

This clonotype was counted many times. This chain connects TRBV7-9 to TRBJ2-3, with D unclear. There are 14 residues in the CDR3. V was clipped by 0 bases and J by 3 bases, with 7 bases between them. Germline V gives CDR1 SEHNR, CDR2 FQNEAQ (reference sequence). The CDR3 region has the DNA TGTGCCAGCAGCTTAGCAGCAAGAACAGATACGCAGTATTTT. Its translation: CASSLAARTDTQYF.

This clonotype was counted once. Since no conserved phenylalanine or tryptophan closes the CDR3, a read error is the likely cause. This chain uses TRBV5-1 with TRBJ2-2, with D perhaps TRBD1 or TRBD2 (5 bases each). Trimming cost V 9 bases and J 4 bases, with 19 bases left between them. CDR3 size: 15 residues. CDR1 and CDR2 (germline): SGHRS, YFSETQ. The CDR3 DNA is TGCGCCATCAGGCGAGACGGGGCGAGCACCGGGGAGCTGTTTGTT. This gives the protein CAIRRDGASTGELFV.

This chain uses TRBV9 with TRBJ2-4; maybe TRBD2 (5 bases). The CDR3 has 13 residues. CDR1 is SGDLS and CDR2 is YYNGEE in the germline V gene. CDR3 in DNA: TGTGTCAACAGCGGCCCGGACAAAAACATTCAGTACTTC. Translating gives CVNSGPDKNIQYF.

The chain combines TRBV6-2 or TRBV6-3 with TRBJ2-7; tentatively, D is TRBD2 (5 bases). The CDR3 loop spans 14 amino acids. V gave up 4 bases and J gave up 7 bases, with 17 bases separating them. Germline V gene data show CDR1 as MNHEY and CDR2 as SVGEGT. The CDR3 nucleotides are TGTGCCAGCAGTTTAGGACTCGCCCTCGGGGAGCAGTACTTC. It is translated as CASSLGLALGEQYF.

This clonotype showed up many times. The V and J genes are TRBV5-1 and TRBJ2-1; unclear D gene. The CDR3 extends over 13 amino acids. V gave up 0 bases and J gave up 5 bases, with 6 bases separating them. Germline V CDR1 and CDR2: SGHRS, YFSETQ. The CDR3 loop is CASSLATDNEQFF. Here the CDR3 DNA reads TGCGCCAGCAGCTTGGCCACGGACAATGAGCAGTTCTTC.